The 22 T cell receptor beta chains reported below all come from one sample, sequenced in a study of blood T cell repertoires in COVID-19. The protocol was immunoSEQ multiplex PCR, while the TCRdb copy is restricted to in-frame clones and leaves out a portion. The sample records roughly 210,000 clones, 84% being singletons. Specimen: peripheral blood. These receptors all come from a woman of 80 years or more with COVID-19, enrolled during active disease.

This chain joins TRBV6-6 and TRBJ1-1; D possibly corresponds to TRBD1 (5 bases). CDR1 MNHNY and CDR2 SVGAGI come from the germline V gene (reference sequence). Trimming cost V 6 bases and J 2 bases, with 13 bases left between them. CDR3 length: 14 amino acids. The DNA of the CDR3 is TGTGCCAGCAGCTACACAGGCATCAACACTGAAGCTTTCTTT. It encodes CASSYTGINTEAFF.

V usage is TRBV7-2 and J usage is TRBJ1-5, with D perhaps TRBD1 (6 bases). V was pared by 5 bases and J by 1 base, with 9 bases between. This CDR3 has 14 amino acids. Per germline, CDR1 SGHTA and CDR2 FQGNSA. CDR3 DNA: TGTGCCAGCAGCCCAGGGGAGAGCAATCAGCCCCAGCATTTT. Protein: CASSPGESNQPQHF. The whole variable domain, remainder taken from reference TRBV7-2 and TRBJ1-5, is GAGVSQSPSNKVTEKGKDVELRCDPISGHTALYWYRQSLGQGLEFLIYFQGNSAPDKSGLPSDRFSAERTGGSVSTLTIQRTQQEDSAVYLCASSPGESNQPQHFGDGTRLSIL.

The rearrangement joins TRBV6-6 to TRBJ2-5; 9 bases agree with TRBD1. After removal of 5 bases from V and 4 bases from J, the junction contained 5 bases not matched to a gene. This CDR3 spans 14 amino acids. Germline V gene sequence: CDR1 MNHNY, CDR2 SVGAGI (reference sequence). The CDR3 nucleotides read TGTGCCAGCAGTCGAGGGACAGGGAGAGAGACCCAGTACTTC. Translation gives CASSRGTGRETQYF.

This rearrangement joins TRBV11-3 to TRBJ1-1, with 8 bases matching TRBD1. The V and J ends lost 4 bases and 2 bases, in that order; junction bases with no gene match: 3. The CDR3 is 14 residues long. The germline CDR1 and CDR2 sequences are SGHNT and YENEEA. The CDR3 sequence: CASSSGQGNTEAFF. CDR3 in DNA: TGTGCCAGCAGCTCTGGACAGGGAAACACTGAAGCTTTCTTT.

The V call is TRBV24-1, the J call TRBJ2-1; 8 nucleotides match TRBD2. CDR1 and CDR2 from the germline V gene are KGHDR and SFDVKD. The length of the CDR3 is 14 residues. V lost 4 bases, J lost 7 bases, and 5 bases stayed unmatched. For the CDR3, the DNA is TGTGCCACCAGTGACCGGGGGGGCGGGAATGAGCAGTTCTTC. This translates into CATSDRGGGNEQFF.

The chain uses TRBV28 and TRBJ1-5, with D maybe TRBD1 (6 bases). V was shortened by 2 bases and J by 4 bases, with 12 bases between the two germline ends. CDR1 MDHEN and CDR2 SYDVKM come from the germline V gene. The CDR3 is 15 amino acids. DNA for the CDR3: TGTGCCAGCAGTTTAGGGCAGGGGAATAATCAGCCCCAGCATTTT. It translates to CASSLGQGNNQPQHF.

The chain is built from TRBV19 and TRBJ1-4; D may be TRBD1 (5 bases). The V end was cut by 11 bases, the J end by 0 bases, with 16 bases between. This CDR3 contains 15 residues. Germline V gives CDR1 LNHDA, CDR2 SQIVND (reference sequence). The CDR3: CAGSGGDATNEKLFF. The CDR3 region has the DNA TGTGCCGGGTCCGGGGGGGATGCAACTAATGAAAAACTGTTTTTT.

In DNA form, the CDR3 reads TGTGCCACCAGTGATTCCGGGACAGGGACAGATACGCAGTATTTT. Protein: CATSDSGTGTDTQYF. The chain employs TRBV24-1 and TRBJ2-3; TRBD1 aligns across 9 bases. J was trimmed by 3 bases and V by 2 bases; bases with no gene match: 2. Looked up from germline, CDR1 is KGHDR and CDR2 is SFDVKD. The length of the CDR3 is 15 residues.

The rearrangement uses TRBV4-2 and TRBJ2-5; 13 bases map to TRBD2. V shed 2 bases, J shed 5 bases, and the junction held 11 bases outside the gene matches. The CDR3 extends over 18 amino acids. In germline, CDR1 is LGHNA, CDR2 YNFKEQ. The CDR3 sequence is CASSQPIGTSGEQETQYF. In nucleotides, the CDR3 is TGTGCCAGCAGCCAACCAATAGGGACTAGCGGGGAACAGGAGACCCAGTACTTC.

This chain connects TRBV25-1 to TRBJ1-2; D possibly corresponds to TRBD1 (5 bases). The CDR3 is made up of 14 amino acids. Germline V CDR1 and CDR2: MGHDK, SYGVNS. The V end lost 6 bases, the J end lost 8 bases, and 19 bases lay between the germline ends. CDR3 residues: CASRAGLSPRGYTF. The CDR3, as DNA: TGTGCCAGCAGAGCAGGGCTCTCGCCGCGAGGCTACACCTTC.

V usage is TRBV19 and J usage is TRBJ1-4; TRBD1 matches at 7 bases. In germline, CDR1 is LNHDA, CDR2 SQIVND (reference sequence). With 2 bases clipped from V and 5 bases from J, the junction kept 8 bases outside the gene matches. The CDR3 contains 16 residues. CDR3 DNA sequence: TGTGCCAGTAGTATAATCGCCGGGACAGAGAATGAAAAACTGTTTTTT. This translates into CASSIIAGTENEKLFF.

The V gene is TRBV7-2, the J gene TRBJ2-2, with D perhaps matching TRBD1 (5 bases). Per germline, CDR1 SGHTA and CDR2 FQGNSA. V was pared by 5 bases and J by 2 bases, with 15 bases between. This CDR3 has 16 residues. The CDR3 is CASSVGHAINTGELFF. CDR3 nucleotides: TGTGCCAGCAGCGTCGGACACGCGATTAACACCGGGGAGCTGTTTTTT.

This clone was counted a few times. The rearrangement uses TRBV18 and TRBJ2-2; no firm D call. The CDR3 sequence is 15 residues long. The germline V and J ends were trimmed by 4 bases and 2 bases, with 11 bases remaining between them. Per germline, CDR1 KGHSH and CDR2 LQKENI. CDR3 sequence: CASSRASDNTGELFF. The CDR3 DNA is TGTGCCAGCTCACGGGCCTCCGATAACACCGGGGAGCTGTTTTTT.

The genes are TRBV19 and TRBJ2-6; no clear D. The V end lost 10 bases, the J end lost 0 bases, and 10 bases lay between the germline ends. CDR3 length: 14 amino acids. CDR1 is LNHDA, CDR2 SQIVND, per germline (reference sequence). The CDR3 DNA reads TGTGCCACGAAGGAGAGCTCTGGGGCCAACGTCCTGACTTTC. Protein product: CATKESSGANVLTF. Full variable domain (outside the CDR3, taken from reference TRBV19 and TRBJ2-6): DGGITQSPKYLFRKEGQNVTLSCEQNLNHDAMYWYRQDPGQGLRLIYYSQIVNDFQKGDIAEGYSVSREKKESFPLTVTSAQKNPTAFYLCATKESSGANVLTFGAGSRLTVL.

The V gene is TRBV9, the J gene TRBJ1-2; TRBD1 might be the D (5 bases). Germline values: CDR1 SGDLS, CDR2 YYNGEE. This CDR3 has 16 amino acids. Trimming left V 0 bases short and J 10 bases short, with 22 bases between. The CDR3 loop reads CASSVERTQGRSVYTF. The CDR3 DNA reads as TGTGCCAGCAGCGTAGAGAGGACCCAGGGAAGGTCGGTCTACACCTTC.

CDR3 coding DNA: TGTGCCAGCAGCTTAGAACCAGGGGCGGCATATGGCTACACCTTC. Its protein is CASSLEPGAAYGYTF. V gene TRBV7-2 combines with J gene TRBJ1-2, with D perhaps TRBD1 (6 bases). This CDR3 has 15 amino acids. Trimming pared 1 base from V and 5 bases from J, leaving 14 bases between. The V gene's germline CDR1 is SGHTA and CDR2 FQGNSA.

The CDR3 region is CASSLGGGLTLHF. CDR3 nucleotides: TGTGCCAGCAGTTTAGGTGGAGGATTGACACTCCACTTT. V usage is TRBV12-3 or TRBV12-4 and J usage is TRBJ1-6; D is uncertain. This CDR3 spans 13 amino acids. Between the trimmed V and J ends, which lost 1 base and 16 bases, there was a span of 14 bases.

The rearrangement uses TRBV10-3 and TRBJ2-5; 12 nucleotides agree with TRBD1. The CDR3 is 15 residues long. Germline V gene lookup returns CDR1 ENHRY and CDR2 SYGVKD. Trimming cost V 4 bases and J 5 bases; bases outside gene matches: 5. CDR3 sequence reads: CAISGDRGPEETQYF. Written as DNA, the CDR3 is TGTGCCATCAGTGGGGACAGGGGGCCGGAGGAGACCCAGTACTTC.

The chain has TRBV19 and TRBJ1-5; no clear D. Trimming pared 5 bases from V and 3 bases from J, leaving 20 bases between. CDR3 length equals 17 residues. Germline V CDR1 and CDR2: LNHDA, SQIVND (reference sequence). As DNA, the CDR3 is TGTGCCAGTAGTTTGAGTCTAGGCAGCAGAGACAATCAGCCCCAGCATTTT. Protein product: CASSLSLGSRDNQPQHF.

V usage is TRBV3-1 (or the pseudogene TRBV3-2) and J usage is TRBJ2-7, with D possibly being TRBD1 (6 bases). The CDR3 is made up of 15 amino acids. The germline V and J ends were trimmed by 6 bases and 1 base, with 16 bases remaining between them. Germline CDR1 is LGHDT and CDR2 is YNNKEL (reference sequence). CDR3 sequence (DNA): TGTGCCAGCAGTCTCTACCCGGACAGTTCCTACGAGCAGTACTTC. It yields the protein CASSLYPDSSYEQYF.

For the CDR3, the DNA is TGTGCCAGCCACGAGCGATGGCTTCATGGCTACACCTTC. This translates into CASHERWLHGYTF. The chain recombines TRBV2 with TRBJ1-2; D is unresolved. The CDR3 consists of 13 residues. Germline V gene lookup returns CDR1 SNHLY and CDR2 FYNNEI. V dropped 8 bases and J dropped 6 bases, with 16 bases sitting between them. Using reference TRBV2 and TRBJ1-2 for the parts outside the CDR3, the full variable domain is EPEVTQTPSHQVTQMGQEVILRCVPISNHLYFYWYRQILGQKVEFLVSFYNNEISEKSEIFDDQFSVERPDGSNFTLKIRSTKLEDSAMYFCASHERWLHGYTFGSGTRLTVV.

CDR3 coding DNA: TGTGCCAGCAGCTTGGAGTGGGCTAGCGGGGGGGCTGGCAATGAGCAGTTCTTC. Amino acid sequence: CASSLEWASGGAGNEQFF. The chain couples TRBV5-8 to TRBJ2-1; 12 bases match TRBD2. CDR3 length equals 18 residues. V lost 0 bases to trimming and J lost 6 bases; unmatched junction nucleotides: 10. CDR1 SGHTS and CDR2 YDEGEE come from the germline V gene.